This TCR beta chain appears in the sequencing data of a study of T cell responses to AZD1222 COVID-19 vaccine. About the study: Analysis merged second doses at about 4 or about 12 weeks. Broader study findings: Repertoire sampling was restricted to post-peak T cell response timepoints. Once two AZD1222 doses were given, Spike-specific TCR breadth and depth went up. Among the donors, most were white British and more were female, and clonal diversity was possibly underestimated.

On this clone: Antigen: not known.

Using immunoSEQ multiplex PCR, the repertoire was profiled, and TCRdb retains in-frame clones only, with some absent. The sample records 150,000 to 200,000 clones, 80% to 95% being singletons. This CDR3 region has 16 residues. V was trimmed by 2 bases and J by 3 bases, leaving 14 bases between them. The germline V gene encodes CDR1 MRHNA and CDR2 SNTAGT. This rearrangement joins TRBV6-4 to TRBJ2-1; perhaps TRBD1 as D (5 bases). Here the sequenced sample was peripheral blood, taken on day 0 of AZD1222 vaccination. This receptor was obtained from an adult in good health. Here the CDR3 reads CASSDEGVRNYNEQFF. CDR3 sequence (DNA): TGTGCCAGCAGTGACGAAGGGGTCCGGAACTACAATGAGCAGTTCTTC.